These 3 T cell receptor beta chains originate from one sample sequenced in a study of blood T cell repertoires in COVID-19. The repertoire was sequenced with immunoSEQ multiplex PCR; TCRdb's copy has only in-frame clones and lacks some. The table lists 52,000 or so clones, more than 85% of them singletons. The sequencing sample was made of peripheral blood. The receptors were gathered from a woman in her 70s with active COVID-19.

As for this clone: The germline gene is not matched at one end of the junction; a read error may be the cause. The chain combines TRBV11-2 with TRBJ2-1; 8 nucleotides align to TRBD2. The CDR3 sequence is 17 residues long. CDR1 SGHAT and CDR2 FQNNGV come from the germline V gene. The chain's CDR3 is CASTLIGFAGGTNEQFF. The CDR3 DNA is TGTGCCAGCACCTTAATAGGCTTTGCGGGAGGAACTAATGAGCAGTTCTTC.

The chain recombines TRBV2 with TRBJ2-2; 8 bases agree with TRBD2. This CDR3 is 15 amino acids long. The germline V gene encodes CDR1 SNHLY and CDR2 FYNNEI. The V and J ends lost 6 bases and 3 bases, in that order; junction bases with no gene match: 6. The CDR3 protein is CASSLLLADTGELFF. The CDR3 nucleotides are TGTGCCAGCAGCCTATTACTAGCGGACACCGGGGAGCTGTTTTTT.

V and J are TRBV3-1 (or the pseudogene TRBV3-2) and TRBJ2-3; no firm D call. CDR1 is LGHDT and CDR2 is YNNKEL in the germline V gene (reference sequence). The V end was cut by 2 bases, the J end by 3 bases, with 12 bases between. There are 15 residues in the CDR3. The CDR3: CASSQMVIGTDTQYF. CDR3 sequence (DNA): TGTGCCAGCAGCCAAATGGTGATCGGGACAGATACGCAGTATTTT.